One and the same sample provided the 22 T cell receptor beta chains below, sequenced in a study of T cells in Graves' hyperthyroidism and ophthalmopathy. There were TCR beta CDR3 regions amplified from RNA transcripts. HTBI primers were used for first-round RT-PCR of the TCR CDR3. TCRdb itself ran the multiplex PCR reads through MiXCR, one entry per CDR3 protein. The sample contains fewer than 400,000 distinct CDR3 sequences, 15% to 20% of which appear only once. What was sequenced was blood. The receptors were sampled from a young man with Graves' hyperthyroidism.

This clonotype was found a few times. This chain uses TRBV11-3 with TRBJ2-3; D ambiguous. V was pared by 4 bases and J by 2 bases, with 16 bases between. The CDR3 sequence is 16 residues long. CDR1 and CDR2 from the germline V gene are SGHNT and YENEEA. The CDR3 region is CASSSWAAGHTDTQYF. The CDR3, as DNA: TGTGCCAGCAGCTCTTGGGCAGCTGGTCACACAGATACGCAGTATTTT.

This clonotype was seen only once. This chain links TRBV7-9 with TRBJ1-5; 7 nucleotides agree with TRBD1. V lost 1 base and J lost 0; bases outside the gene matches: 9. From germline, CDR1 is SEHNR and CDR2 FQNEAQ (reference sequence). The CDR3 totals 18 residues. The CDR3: CASSLVQGGRYSNQPQHF. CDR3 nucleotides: TGTGCCAGCAGCTTAGTTCAGGGGGGGAGATATAGCAATCAGCCCCAGCATTTT.

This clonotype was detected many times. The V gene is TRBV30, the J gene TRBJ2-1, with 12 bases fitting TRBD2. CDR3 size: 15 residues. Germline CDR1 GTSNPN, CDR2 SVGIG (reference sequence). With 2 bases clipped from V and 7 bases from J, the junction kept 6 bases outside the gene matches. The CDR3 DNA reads TGTGCCTGGAGTACCGGGACTAGCGGGCAAAATGAGCAGTTCTTC. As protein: CAWSTGTSGQNEQFF.

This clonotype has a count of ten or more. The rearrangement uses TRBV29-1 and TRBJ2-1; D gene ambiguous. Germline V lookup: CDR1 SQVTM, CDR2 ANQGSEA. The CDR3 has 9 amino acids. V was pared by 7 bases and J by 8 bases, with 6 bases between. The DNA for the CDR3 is TGCAGCGGGAGAGATGAGCAGTTCTTC. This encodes CSGRDEQFF.

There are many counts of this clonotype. The CDR3 spells CASSPGQGGSSTDTQYF. Here the CDR3 DNA reads TGTGCCAGCAGCCCCGGACAGGGGGGTTCTAGCACAGATACGCAGTATTTT. This chain links TRBV7-3 with TRBJ2-3; 10 nucleotides match TRBD1. The CDR3 spans 17 residues. The germline CDR1 and CDR2 sequences are SGHTA and FQGTGA. Trimming took 5 bases from V and 0 from J; bases not matched to a gene: 8.

The CDR3 nucleotides read TGTGCCTGGAGTGTGGGGGCCCCATACAATGAGCAGTTCTTC. It yields the protein CAWSVGAPYNEQFF. The chain has TRBV30 and TRBJ2-1; D is possibly TRBD1 (6 bases). The germline gives CDR1 GTSNPN, CDR2 SVGIG (reference sequence). The CDR3 extends over 14 amino acids. V lost 0 bases to trimming and J lost 4 bases, with 10 bases between them. Variable domain in full (rest from reference TRBV30 and TRBJ2-1): SQTIHQWPATLVQPVGSPLSLECTVEGTSNPNLYWYRQAAGRGLQLLFYSVGIGQISSEVPQNLSASRPQDRQFILSSKKLLLSDSGFYLCAWSVGAPYNEQFFGPGTRLTVL.

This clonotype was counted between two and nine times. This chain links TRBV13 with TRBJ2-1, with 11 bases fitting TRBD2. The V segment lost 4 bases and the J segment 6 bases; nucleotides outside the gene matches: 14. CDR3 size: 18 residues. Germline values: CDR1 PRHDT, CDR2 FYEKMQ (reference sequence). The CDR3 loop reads CASSWGTSGTLGANEQFF. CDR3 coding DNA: TGTGCCAGCAGCTGGGGGACTAGCGGCACCCTAGGGGCCAATGAGCAGTTCTTC.

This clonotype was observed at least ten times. The CDR3 region is CASSFISRGTGRTDTQYF. The CDR3 bases are TGTGCCAGCAGCTTCATTAGCAGGGGGACAGGCCGCACAGATACGCAGTATTTT. The chain employs TRBV7-9 and TRBJ2-3; 8 bases fit TRBD1. Germline V gene sequence: CDR1 SEHNR, CDR2 FQNEAQ (reference sequence). CDR3 length equals 18 residues. The J segment lost 1 base and the V segment lost 3 bases, leaving 12 bases of the junction unmatched.

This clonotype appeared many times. This CDR3 is CASSLGGSRAFF. CDR3 sequence (DNA): TGTGCCAGCAGTCTAGGGGGGAGTCGGGCTTTCTTT. This rearrangement joins TRBV28 to TRBJ1-1; D might be TRBD1 (6 bases). Trimming removed 5 bases at V and 11 bases at J, with 15 bases between. CDR1 and CDR2 from the germline V gene are MDHEN and SYDVKM. The CDR3 contains 12 residues. Full variable domain (outside the CDR3, taken from reference TRBV28 and TRBJ1-1): DVKVTQSSRYLVKRTGEKVFLECVQDMDHENMFWYRQDPGLGLRLIYFSYDVKMKEKGDIPEGYSVSREKKERFSLILESASTNQTSMYLCASSLGGSRAFFGQGTRLTVV.

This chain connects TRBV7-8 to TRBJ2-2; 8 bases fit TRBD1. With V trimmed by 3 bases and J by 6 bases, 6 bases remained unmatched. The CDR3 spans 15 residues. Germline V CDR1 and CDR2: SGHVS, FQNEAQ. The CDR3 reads CASSLVRGRAGELFF. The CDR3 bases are TGTGCCAGCAGCTTGGTCAGGGGGCGGGCCGGGGAGCTGTTTTTT.

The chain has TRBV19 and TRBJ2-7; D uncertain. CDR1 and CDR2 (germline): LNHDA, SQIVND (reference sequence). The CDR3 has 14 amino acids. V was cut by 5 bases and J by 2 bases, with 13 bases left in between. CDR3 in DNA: TGTGCCAGTAGTGGGCGGCAGGCACCCTACGAGCAGTACTTC. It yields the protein CASSGRQAPYEQYF.

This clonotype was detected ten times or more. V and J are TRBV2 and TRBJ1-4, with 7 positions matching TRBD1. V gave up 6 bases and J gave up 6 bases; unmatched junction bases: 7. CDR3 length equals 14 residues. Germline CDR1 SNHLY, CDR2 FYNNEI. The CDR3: CASRNDRVDEKLFF. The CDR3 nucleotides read TGTGCCAGCAGAAACGACAGGGTGGATGAAAAACTGTTTTTT.

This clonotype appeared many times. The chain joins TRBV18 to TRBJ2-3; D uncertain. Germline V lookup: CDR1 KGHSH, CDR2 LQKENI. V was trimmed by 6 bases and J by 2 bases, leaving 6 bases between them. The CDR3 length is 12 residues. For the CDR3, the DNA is TGTGCCAGCTCCCCGGCCACAGATACGCAGTATTTT. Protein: CASSPATDTQYF.

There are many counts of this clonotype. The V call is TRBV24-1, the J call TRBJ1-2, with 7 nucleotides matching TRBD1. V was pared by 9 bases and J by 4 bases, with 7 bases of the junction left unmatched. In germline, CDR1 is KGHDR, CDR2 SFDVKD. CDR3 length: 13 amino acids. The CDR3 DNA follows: TGTGCCACCCAAGACAGGGAGAGCTATGGCTACACCTTC. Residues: CATQDRESYGYTF.

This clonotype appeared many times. The CDR3 reads CASRGPEVEQFF. In DNA, the CDR3 is TGTGCCAGCCGTGGGCCAGAGGTTGAGCAGTTCTTC. This chain links TRBV28 with TRBJ2-1; D ambiguous. Per germline, CDR1 MDHEN and CDR2 SYDVKM. V was trimmed by 8 bases and J by 9 bases, leaving 14 bases between them. This CDR3 region has 12 residues. Drawing the rest from reference TRBV28 and TRBJ2-1, the complete variable domain is DVKVTQSSRYLVKRTGEKVFLECVQDMDHENMFWYRQDPGLGLRLIYFSYDVKMKEKGDIPEGYSVSREKKERFSLILESASTNQTSMYLCASRGPEVEQFFGPGTRLTVL.

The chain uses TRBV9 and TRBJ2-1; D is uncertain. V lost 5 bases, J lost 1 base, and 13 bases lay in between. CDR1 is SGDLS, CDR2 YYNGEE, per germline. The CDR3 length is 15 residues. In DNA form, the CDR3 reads TGTGCCAGCAGTAAACAGCCGACATCCTACAATGAGCAGTTCTTC. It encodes CASSKQPTSYNEQFF. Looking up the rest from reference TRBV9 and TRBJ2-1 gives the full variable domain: DSGVTQTPKHLITATGQRVTLRCSPRSGDLSVYWYQQSLDQGLQFLIQYYNGEERAKGNILERFSAQQFPDLHSELNLSSLELGDSALYFCASSKQPTSYNEQFFGPGTRLTVL.

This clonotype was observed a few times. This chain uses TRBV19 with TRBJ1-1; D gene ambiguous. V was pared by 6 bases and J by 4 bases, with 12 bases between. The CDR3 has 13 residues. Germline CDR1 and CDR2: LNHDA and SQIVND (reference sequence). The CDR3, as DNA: TGTGCCAGTAGGGACCGGAGGTCCACTGAAGCTTTCTTT. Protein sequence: CASRDRRSTEAFF.

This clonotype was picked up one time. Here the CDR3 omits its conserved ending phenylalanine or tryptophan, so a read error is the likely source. The CDR3 coding sequence is TGTGCCAGCAGCTTAGGTGGGTCCTACAATGAGCAGTTCCTC. Its translation is CASSLGGSYNEQFL. This chain joins TRBV7-8 and TRBJ2-1; D is ambiguous. The ends were cut back, 1 base at V and 1 base at J, with 5 bases in the middle. Germline CDR1 reads SGHVS; CDR2 reads FQNEAQ. This CDR3 contains 14 residues.

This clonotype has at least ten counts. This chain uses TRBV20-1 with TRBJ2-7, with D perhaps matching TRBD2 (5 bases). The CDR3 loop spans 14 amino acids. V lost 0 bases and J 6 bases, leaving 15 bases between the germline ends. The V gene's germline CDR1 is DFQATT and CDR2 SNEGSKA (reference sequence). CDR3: CSARDRRNTAEQYF. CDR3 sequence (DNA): TGCAGTGCTAGAGATCGGAGGAACACCGCCGAGCAGTACTTC.

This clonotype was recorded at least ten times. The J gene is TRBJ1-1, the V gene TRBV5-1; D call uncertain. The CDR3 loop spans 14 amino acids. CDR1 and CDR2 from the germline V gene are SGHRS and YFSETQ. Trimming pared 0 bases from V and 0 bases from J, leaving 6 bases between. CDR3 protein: CASSLDAVNTEAFF. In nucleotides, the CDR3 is TGCGCCAGCAGCTTGGATGCGGTGAACACTGAAGCTTTCTTT.

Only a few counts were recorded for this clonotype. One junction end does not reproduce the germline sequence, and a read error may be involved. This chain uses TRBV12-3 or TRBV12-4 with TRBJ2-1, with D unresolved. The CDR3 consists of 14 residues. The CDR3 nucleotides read TGTGCCAACAGTTATAGGGTTGTTGATAATGAGCAGTTCTTC. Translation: CANSYRVVDNEQFF.

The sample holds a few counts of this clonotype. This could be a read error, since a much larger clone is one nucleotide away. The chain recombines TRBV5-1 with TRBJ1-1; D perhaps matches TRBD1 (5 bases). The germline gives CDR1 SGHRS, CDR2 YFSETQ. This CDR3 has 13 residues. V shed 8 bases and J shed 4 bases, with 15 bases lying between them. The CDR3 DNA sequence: TGCGCCAGTAGTACGGGGGAGAGCACTGAAGCTTTCTTT. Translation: CASSTGESTEAFF.